The rows below give T cell receptor beta chains drawn from one sample of a study of blood T cell repertoires in COVID-19. Assay used: immunoSEQ multiplex PCR; TCRdb lists only in-frame clones, some missing. The table includes roughly 75,000 clones, approximately 80% detected once. Sequencing used peripheral blood. The source of these receptors is a man over 45 with COVID-19, enrolled during active disease. Both conserved end residues are part of each CDR3. D genes are given only for firm matches. Some rows mark clone size as missing; the rest say once, few, many or name a class of expanded clone.

size	D	V	J	DNA	CDR3
NA	TRBD2	TRBV30	TRBJ2-2	TGTGCCTGGACGGGACTAGCGGGAACCGGGGAGCTGTTTTTT	CAWTGLAGTGELFF
once	NA	TRBV9	TRBJ2-1	TGTGCCAGCAGCCACGGGTCCTACAATGAGCAGTTCTTC	CASSHGSYNEQFF
NA	NA	TRBV5-4	TRBJ2-1	TGTGCCAGCAGCACCGGAGACAGCTCCTACAATGAGCAGTTCTTC	CASSTGDSSYNEQFF
NA	NA	TRBV7-8	TRBJ1-1	TGTGCCAGCAGCTCGACAGAGATGAACACTGAAGCTTTCTTT	CASSSTEMNTEAFF
medium-sized	TRBD2	TRBV29-1	TRBJ2-1	TGCAGCGTTCCGAGCGGGAGCAACAATGAGCAGTTCTTC	CSVPSGSNNEQFF
NA	NA	TRBV5-4	TRBJ2-3	TGTGCCACCTACCTGGTAGGCACAGATACGCAGTATTTT	CATYLVGTDTQYF
few	TRBD1	TRBV20-1	TRBJ1-1	TGCAGTGCTAGTAGCAGGACAGGGGGCGGCGGTGAAGCTTTCTTT	CSASSRTGGGGEAFF
NA	NA	TRBV18	TRBJ1-2	TGTGCCAGCTCACCCGCGGCTAACTATGGCTACACCTTC	CASSPAANYGYTF
NA	NA	TRBV19	TRBJ1-6	TGTGCCAGTAGTATAGGGCGGAGAGATAATTCACCCCTCCACTTT	CASSIGRRDNSPLHF
NA	TRBD1	TRBV5-1	TRBJ2-3	TGCGCCAGCAGAGAGGGACAGGGTGGGCAGTATTTT	CASREGQGGQYF
few	TRBD2	TRBV5-1	TRBJ2-2	TGCGCCAGCAGCGCCGGGACTAGCGCTACCTCCCGGGAGCTGTTTTTT	CASSAGTSATSRELFF
NA	TRBD2	TRBV6-4	TRBJ2-5	TGTGCCAGCAGTGAGAGAGCGGGGGCCCCAGAGACCCAGTACTTC	CASSERAGAPETQYF
NA	NA	TRBV15	TRBJ2-1	TGTGCCACGTACGATTTTACCGGCAATGAGCAGTTCTTC	CATYDFTGNEQFF
NA	TRBD2	TRBV7-3	TRBJ2-5	TGTGCCAGCAGCGGTAGCGGGAGGGCCCATGAGACCCAGTACTTC	CASSGSGRAHETQYF
NA	NA	TRBV30	TRBJ2-5	TGTGCCTGGAGCATCAGGCGCGAGACCCAGTACTTC	CAWSIRRETQYF
NA	NA	TRBV30	TRBJ2-3	TGTGCCTGGACGGCCTCGCGGGCGCAGTATTTT	CAWTASRAQYF
NA	NA	TRBV19	TRBJ2-1	TGTGCCAGTAGGGGGAGAGGGTCCTACAATGAGCAGTTCTTC	CASRGRGSYNEQFF
NA	TRBD2	TRBV2	TRBJ2-7	TGTGCCAGCAGGAGGACCGGGACTAGCTACGAGCAGTACTTC	CASRRTGTSYEQYF
NA	TRBD1	TRBV5-1	TRBJ2-4	TGCGCCAGCAGCTTGGGACAGGGGTCCAAAAACATTCAGTACTTC	CASSLGQGSKNIQYF
NA	NA	TRBV5-1	TRBJ1-3	TGCGCCAGCAGCTTACAAGGAAACACCATATATTTT	CASSLQGNTIYF
NA	NA	TRBV6-5	TRBJ2-7	TGTGCCAGCAGTTACGAAGGGCCCACTAGCTCCTACGAGCAGTACTTC	CASSYEGPTSSYEQYF
many	NA	TRBV11-1	TRBJ1-1	TGTGCCAGCAGCTTAGCGCCGGGAGGGACTGAAGCTTTCTTT	CASSLAPGGTEAFF
few	TRBD2	TRBV5-1	TRBJ2-3	TGCGCCAGCAGCTTTCGGGGGAGGGCAGATACGCAGTATTTT	CASSFRGRADTQYF
NA	TRBD1	TRBV6-6	TRBJ1-5	TGTGCCAGCAGGGGGGCGACAGGGGGTAGCAATCAGCCCCAGCATTTT	CASRGATGGSNQPQHF
NA	NA	TRBV19	TRBJ2-4	TGTGCCAGTAATGATTGGGGGCAATCGAACATTCAGTACTTC	CASNDWGQSNIQYF
NA	NA	TRBV4-1	TRBJ2-3	TGCGCCAGCAGCCAAGAGCTGGGGAGGAGCACAGATACGCAGTATTTT	CASSQELGRSTDTQYF
NA	TRBD2	TRBV14	TRBJ2-1	TGTGCCAGCAGCCTACAGCGGGAGGGCCTTAGTGAGCAGTTCTTC	CASSLQREGLSEQFF
few	NA	TRBV30	TRBJ1-5	TGTGCCTGGAGCAGGGGTTCCGATAGCAATCAGCCCCAGCATTTT	CAWSRGSDSNQPQHF
medium-sized	TRBD2	TRBV14	TRBJ2-7	TGTGCCAGCAGCCAAGGGACTAGCCAGTCCTACGAGCAGTACTTC	CASSQGTSQSYEQYF
NA	NA	TRBV20-1	TRBJ1-4	TGCAGTGCTAGTGAATTCGGGGAAAAACTGTTTTTT	CSASEFGEKLFF
NA	TRBD2	TRBV15	TRBJ2-7	TGTGCCACCAGCAGAGGGGGCGGGAGTTCCTACGAGCAGTACTTC	CATSRGGGSSYEQYF
NA	NA	TRBV20-1	TRBJ2-7	TGCAGTGCTAGTTCACAGGGGGGGAACGAGCAGTACTTC	CSASSQGGNEQYF
NA	TRBD2	TRBV27	TRBJ2-3	TGTGCCAGCAGGAATAGCGGGAGGGCTTCAGATACGCAGTATTTT	CASRNSGRASDTQYF
NA	NA	TRBV7-2	TRBJ2-5	TGTGCCAGCAGCTTAGACATTTTCCGGGGGGAGACCCAGTACTTC	CASSLDIFRGETQYF
NA	TRBD2	TRBV15	TRBJ2-1	TGTGCCACCAGCGATCCGGGACTAGCTCTAAATGAGCAGTTCTTC	CATSDPGLALNEQFF
NA	TRBD1	TRBV6-5	TRBJ1-5	TGTGCCAGCAGTCTTACAGGGGTTCAGCCCCAGCATTTT	CASSLTGVQPQHF
NA	NA	TRBV11-1	TRBJ2-1	TGTGCCAGCAGTAGCGATCCGAGCAATGAGCAGTTCTTC	CASSSDPSNEQFF
NA	TRBD1	TRBV3-1/TRBV3-2	TRBJ1-2	TGTGCCAGCAGCCGAGCCGGGACAGGGGGCTATGGCTACACCTTC	CASSRAGTGGYGYTF
NA	NA	TRBV3-1/TRBV3-2	TRBJ1-6	TGTGCCAGCAGCCCCGGACTGGTTTCACCCCTCCACTTT	CASSPGLVSPLHF
NA	TRBD1	TRBV10-1	TRBJ2-1	TGCGCCAGCAGCAGGACAGGAGACAATGAGCAGTTCTTC	CASSRTGDNEQFF
NA	NA	TRBV5-6	TRBJ2-5	TGTGCCAGCAGCTTGCCGACAGGCGAGACCAAGTACTTC	CASSLPTGETKYF
NA	NA	TRBV10-3	TRBJ2-1	TGTGCCATCAGTGAGTCGCAGAACTACAATGAGCAGTTCTTC	CAISESQNYNEQFF
NA	TRBD1	TRBV19	TRBJ1-2	TGTGCCACCCTGGGGACAGCCTATGGCTACACCTTC	CATLGTAYGYTF
many	TRBD1	TRBV6-6	TRBJ2-2	TGTGCCAGCAGCCGAGGACAGGGATTTAACACCGGGGAGCTGTTTTTT	CASSRGQGFNTGELFF
NA	NA	TRBV21-1	TRBJ2-7	TGTGCCAGTAACCCTGCTGACAGCTCCTACGAGCAGTACTTC	CASNPADSSYEQYF
NA	NA	TRBV6-5	TRBJ1-1	TGTGCCAGCTGCAGGGTCTGGAACACTGAAGCTTTCTTT	CASCRVWNTEAFF
NA	NA	TRBV5-5	TRBJ1-1	TGTGCCAGCAGCTTGGGGGGCCTAACTGAAGCTTTCTTT	CASSLGGLTEAFF
NA	TRBD1	TRBV5-1	TRBJ2-7	TGCGCCAGCAGCTCATCTAGGGGGACAGGGGCCCACGAGCAGTACTTC	CASSSSRGTGAHEQYF
once	TRBD2	TRBV28	TRBJ2-7	TGTGCCAGCACTGGATTTGGGACTAGCATCTCCTACGAGCAGTACTTC	CASTGFGTSISYEQYF
NA	TRBD1	TRBV7-8	TRBJ1-1	TGTGCCAGCAGCTTAGGCCGAAACAGGGGGACTGAAGCTTTCTTT	CASSLGRNRGTEAFF
NA	TRBD2	TRBV5-1	TRBJ2-2	TGCGCCAGCAGCCCGACTAGCGGGAGGGCCCGGGAGCTGTTTTTT	CASSPTSGRARELFF
few	NA	TRBV9	TRBJ1-2	TGTGCCAGCAGCGTTAACGGGAACTATGGCTACACCTTC	CASSVNGNYGYTF
few	NA	TRBV6-5	TRBJ1-1	TGTGCCAGCGGAACCGACAGAGACACTGAAGCTTTCTTT	CASGTDRDTEAFF
NA	NA	TRBV19	TRBJ1-6	TGTGCCAGTAGTAGCGAGGGAAGGCGTAATTCACCCCTCCACTTT	CASSSEGRRNSPLHF
NA	NA	TRBV5-1	TRBJ2-5	TGCGCCAGCAGCGTTCGTTTACAAGAGACCCAGTACTTC	CASSVRLQETQYF
NA	TRBD2	TRBV28	TRBJ2-7	TGTGCCACCCAGGGGTTAGCGGGGGGACTAAGCTCCTACGAGCAGTACTTC	CATQGLAGGLSSYEQYF